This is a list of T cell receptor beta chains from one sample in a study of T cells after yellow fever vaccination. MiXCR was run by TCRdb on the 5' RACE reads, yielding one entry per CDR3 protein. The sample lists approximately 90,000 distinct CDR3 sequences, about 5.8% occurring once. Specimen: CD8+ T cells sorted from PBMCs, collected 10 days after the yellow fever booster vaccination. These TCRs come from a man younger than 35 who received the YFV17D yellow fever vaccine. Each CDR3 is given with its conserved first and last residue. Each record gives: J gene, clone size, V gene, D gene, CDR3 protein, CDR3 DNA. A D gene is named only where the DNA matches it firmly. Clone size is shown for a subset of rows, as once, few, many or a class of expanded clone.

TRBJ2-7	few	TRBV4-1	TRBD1	CASSQGQTYEQYF	TGCGCCAGCAGCCAGGGACAGACCTACGAGCAGTACTTC
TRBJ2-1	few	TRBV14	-	CASSQEGRGAVSYNEQFF	TGTGCCAGCAGCCAAGAAGGCCGGGGGGCCGTCTCCTACAATGAGCAGTTCTTC
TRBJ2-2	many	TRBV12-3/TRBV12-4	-	CASSSGTPNTGELFF	TGTGCCAGCAGTTCCGGGACTCCGAACACCGGGGAGCTGTTTTTT
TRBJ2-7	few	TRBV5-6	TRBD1	CASSQTGTNSYEQYF	TGTGCCAGCAGCCAGACAGGGACCAACTCCTACGAGCAGTACTTC
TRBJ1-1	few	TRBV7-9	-	CASSLGWGIMNTEAFF	TGTGCCAGCAGCTTAGGTTGGGGGATAATGAACACTGAAGCTTTCTTT
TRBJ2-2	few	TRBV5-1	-	CASSLGRDTGELFF	TGCGCCAGCAGCTTGGGCAGGGACACCGGGGAGCTGTTTTTT
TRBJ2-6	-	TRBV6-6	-	CASSGAGANVLTF	TGTGCCAGCTCAGGGGCTGGGGCCAACGTCCTGACTTTC
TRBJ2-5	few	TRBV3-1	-	CASSQDETYGDRYGQTQYF	TGTGCCAGCAGCCAAGATGAGACGTACGGGGACCGCTATGGGCAGACCCAGTACTTC
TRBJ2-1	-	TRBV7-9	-	CASSLVLGLPEQFF	TGTGCCAGCAGCTTAGTACTGGGGCTACCTGAGCAGTTCTTC
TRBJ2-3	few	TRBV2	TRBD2	CASSTSGGDTDTQYF	TGTGCCAGCAGTACTAGCGGGGGAGACACAGATACGCAGTATTTT
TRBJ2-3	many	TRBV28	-	CASSIAASSTDTQYF	TGTGCCAGCTCCATTGCTGCGTCTAGCACAGATACGCAGTATTTT
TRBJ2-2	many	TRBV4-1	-	CASSQDTGTANTGELFF	TGCGCCAGCAGCCAGGATACCGGGACGGCGAACACCGGGGAGCTGTTTTTT
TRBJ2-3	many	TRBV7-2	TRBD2	CASSHVAGGIDTQYF	TGTGCCAGCAGCCACGTAGCGGGGGGAATTGATACGCAGTATTTT
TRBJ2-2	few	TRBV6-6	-	CASSFRENTGELFF	TGTGCCAGCAGTTTTCGGGAGAACACCGGGGAGCTGTTTTTT
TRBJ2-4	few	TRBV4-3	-	CASSQDMDPFAKNIQYF	TGCGCCAGCAGCCAAGATATGGATCCCTTTGCCAAAAACATTCAGTACTTC